A selection of T cell receptor beta chains follows, all from one sample in a study of T cell repertoires in cytomegalovirus infection. The antigens for these receptors are not known. TCRdb re-called the reads with MiXCR, one entry per CDR3 protein. In the table there are fewer than 850,000 distinct CDR3 sequences, about 28% of which are singletons. Sequenced here: cultured CD8+ T cells from PBMCs, sampled from culture after CMV antigen stimulation. These receptors all stem from a human donor in good health (CMV status not recorded). Some clones in this sample may be carry-over from other donors' samples. The CDR3 runs from the conserved cysteine through the conserved F or W. Each record gives: J gene, D gene, V gene, clone size, CDR3 DNA, CDR3 protein. The D gene is left open where the match is weak. Size values are once, few and many counts, or a class for expanded clones, and some rows have none.

TRBJ2-5,-,TRBV12-3/TRBV12-4,-,TGTGCCAGCAGTCCCGGAGGGGGGATATGGGAGACCCAGTACTTC,CASSPGGGIWETQYF
TRBJ2-1,-,TRBV27,-,TGTGCCAGCAGTTTAGCGGGGCCCGCACACAATGAGCAGTTCTTC,CASSLAGPAHNEQFF
TRBJ1-5,-,TRBV7-4,few,TGTGCCAGCAGCTTACCTGGGCAGGGCCAGCCCCAGCATTTT,CASSLPGQGQPQHF
TRBJ2-2,-,TRBV7-6,-,TGTGCCAGCAGCCCACCCTGGGGCGGGGAGCTGTTTTTT,CASSPPWGGELFF
TRBJ2-1,TRBD1,TRBV28,-,TGTGCCAGCAGTGTACGACAGGGATGGGAGCAGTTCTTC,CASSVRQGWEQFF
TRBJ1-1,TRBD1,TRBV20-1,-,TGCAGTGCTAGTGGTCCCACAGGGGGGATTAATGAAGCTTTCTTT,CSASGPTGGINEAFF
TRBJ1-6,TRBD1,TRBV6-1,-,TGTGCCAGCAGCTTAACAGGGGGCCCGTATAATTCACCCCTCCACTTT,CASSLTGGPYNSPLHF
TRBJ2-1,-,TRBV19,few,TGTGCCAGTAGTAACACGAAATCCTACAATGAGCAGTTCTTC,CASSNTKSYNEQFF
TRBJ2-2,TRBD2,TRBV7-9,many,TGTGCCAGCAGCTACCCTACCGCGGGGGTGGAGCTGTTTTTT,CASSYPTAGVELFF
TRBJ2-5,-,TRBV6-5,-,TGTGCCAGCACCTTACGGGATAGACAAGAGACCCAGTACTTC,CASTLRDRQETQYF
TRBJ1-2,-,TRBV7-9,few,TGTGCCAGCACCCCCCCCGCGGAGCGGCACTATGGCTACACCTTC,CASTPPAERHYGYTF
TRBJ1-2,-,TRBV6-6,-,TGTGCCAGCAGGCCAGAGGCTGATGGCTACACCTTC,CASRPEADGYTF
TRBJ1-2,-,TRBV2,-,TGTGCCAGCCGGGGTCTTGTCTATGGCTACACCTTC,CASRGLVYGYTF
TRBJ1-5,-,TRBV4-3,-,TGCGCCAGCAGCCCCCAGCCGAGAAGCGATCAGCCCCAGCATTTT,CASSPQPRSDQPQHF
TRBJ2-3,-,TRBV7-6,many,TGTGCCAGCAACCCCCGGGGGCGAACAGATACGCAGTATTTT,CASNPRGRTDTQYF
TRBJ1-1,TRBD1,TRBV5-1,-,TGCGCCAGCAGCCCGATATCAGGGGGTCTCGCTGAAGCTTTCTTT,CASSPISGGLAEAFF
TRBJ1-4,TRBD1,TRBV7-9,few,TGTGCCAGCAGACAGGGGACAGGGGGAACTAATGAAAAACTGTTTTTT,CASRQGTGGTNEKLFF
TRBJ2-1,TRBD1,TRBV19,-,TGTGCCAGTAGCGTCGGGACAGACTACAATGAGCAGTTCTTC,CASSVGTDYNEQFF
TRBJ2-3,TRBD1,TRBV27,many,TGTGCCAGCAGTTCAAGGGACAGGCCCACAGATACGCAGTATTTT,CASSSRDRPTDTQYF
TRBJ2-3,-,TRBV27,-,TGTGCCAGCAGTTTAAGGTTCTACTACTATCCCTTAACTAGCACAGATACGCAGTATTTT,CASSLRFYYYPLTSTDTQYF
TRBJ1-3,-,TRBV27,-,TGTGCCAGCAGTTCCGGCTTCTCTGGAAACACCATATATTTT,CASSSGFSGNTIYF
TRBJ2-3,-,TRBV7-9,-,TGTGCCAGCAGCTCCAGGGGCCTTCGAGGGGCGCAGTATTTT,CASSSRGLRGAQYF
TRBJ2-1,-,TRBV5-6,-,TGTGCCAGCAGCGGAGGGACTCCTGAGCAGTTCTTC,CASSGGTPEQFF
TRBJ1-1,-,TRBV6-1,-,TGTGCCAGCCCGAGGGGGGTTGAAATGAACACTGAAGCTTTCTTT,CASPRGVEMNTEAFF
TRBJ2-7,TRBD1,TRBV19,-,TGTGCCAGTAGCCGGGACAGGGGGAATGGGTACGAGCAGTACTTC,CASSRDRGNGYEQYF
TRBJ1-2,-,TRBV24-1,-,TGTGCCACCAGTGATTTGGGGGATGGGACGGCGGATTATGGCTACACCTTC,CATSDLGDGTADYGYTF
TRBJ1-4,-,TRBV7-6,-,TGTGCCATACAGCCAACTAATGAAAAACTGTTTTTT,CAIQPTNEKLFF
TRBJ1-1,-,TRBV7-6,many,TGTGCCAGCAGCTCGGGGGAGGGTCGGAACACTGAAGCTTTCTTT,CASSSGEGRNTEAFF
TRBJ1-1,-,TRBV19,-,TGTGCCAGTAGTCCAGCTGCAAACACTGAAGCTTTCTTT,CASSPAANTEAFF
TRBJ2-3,TRBD2,TRBV20-1,-,TGCAGTGCTAGAGATCGAGCGGGAGTCACAGATACGCAGTATTTT,CSARDRAGVTDTQYF
TRBJ2-2,-,TRBV19,-,TGTGCCAGTAGTAGATCTTGGACGGGTACCGGGGAGCTGTTTTTT,CASSRSWTGTGELFF
TRBJ2-6,TRBD2,TRBV28,few,TGTGCCAGCAGTCGCCCCGGGGGGGATGCTGGGGCCAACGTCCTGACTTTC,CASSRPGGDAGANVLTF
TRBJ2-1,-,TRBV4-3,medium-sized,TGCGCCAGCAGCCAAGATCGGGACCTTCCGGGAAATGAGCAGTTCTTC,CASSQDRDLPGNEQFF
TRBJ2-1,-,TRBV2,-,TGTGCCAGCAGAGGGGAGCCCATTATCTACAATGAGCAGTTCTTC,CASRGEPIIYNEQFF
TRBJ1-5,-,TRBV6-2/TRBV6-3,many,TGTGCCAGCAGTTACAATAGCAATCAGCCCCAGCATTTT,CASSYNSNQPQHF
TRBJ1-1,-,TRBV7-6,-,TGTGCCAGCAGCTTAGTGAACAGCGACACTGAAGCTTTCTTT,CASSLVNSDTEAFF
TRBJ2-7,-,TRBV7-9,few,TGTGCCAGCAGCTTAGCCTGGTCCTACGAGCAGTACTTC,CASSLAWSYEQYF
TRBJ2-2,-,TRBV7-6,-,TGTGCCAGCAGCTCGATTCGGACTGGAGAACTCCCCGTAGGGAACACCGGGGAGCTGTTTTTT,CASSSIRTGELPVGNTGELFF
TRBJ1-1,TRBD1,TRBV12-3/TRBV12-4,few,TGTGCCAGCAGTTTGACAGGGGGCGGGATGAACACTGAAGCTTTCTTT,CASSLTGGGMNTEAFF
TRBJ2-5,TRBD2,TRBV7-2,few,TGTGCCAGCAGCTTCGGGGGGGAACAAGAGACCCAGTACTTC,CASSFGGEQETQYF
TRBJ1-2,-,TRBV11-2,few,TGTGCCAGCAGCCCCGGGGGCTTCTCCTATGGCTACACCTTC,CASSPGGFSYGYTF
TRBJ1-1,-,TRBV4-2,few,TGTGCCAGCAGCCAAGGGGGAGATGAAGCTTTCTTT,CASSQGGDEAFF
TRBJ1-1,-,TRBV5-5,few,TGTGCCAGCACCCTGGGCAAGGGGAACACTGAAGCTTTCTTT,CASTLGKGNTEAFF
TRBJ2-2,-,TRBV7-4,few,TGTGCCAGCAGACCCGGAAGTACCGGGGAGCTGTTTTTT,CASRPGSTGELFF
TRBJ1-2,-,TRBV29-1,-,TGCAGCGTTGGAGATGGCTACACCTTC,CSVGDGYTF
TRBJ1-5,-,TRBV6-8,-,TGTGCCAGCAGTCCCCGACGGGGCCAGCCCCAGCATTTT,CASSPRRGQPQHF
TRBJ2-3,TRBD2,TRBV7-9,-,TGTGCCAGCAGCTTAGTTAGCGGGGAAACTGATACGCAGTATTTT,CASSLVSGETDTQYF
TRBJ2-5,TRBD1,TRBV4-1,few,TGCGCCAGCAGCCAAGACAGGGGGCAAGGGGAGACCCAGTACTTC,CASSQDRGQGETQYF
TRBJ2-3,-,TRBV12-3/TRBV12-4,few,TGTGCCAGCAGCGTGACATTTAGCACAGATACGCAGTATTTT,CASSVTFSTDTQYF
TRBJ2-3,-,TRBV24-1,-,TGTGCCACCGCGATCGACGGGGGCCCCACAGATACGCAGTATTTT,CATAIDGGPTDTQYF